These T cell receptor beta chains were read from a single sample in a study of blood T cell repertoires in COVID-19. Method: immunoSEQ multiplex PCR; TCRdb's copy keeps in-frame clones and lacks some. Here the sample spans approximately 170,000 clones, under 85% being singletons. Input material: peripheral blood. Receptors were obtained from a man older than 75 with COVID-19, enrolled during active disease. Both conserved end residues are part of each CDR3. A D gene is named only where the DNA matches it firmly. Rows may omit the clone size; those that give it use once, few, many or a size class.

>-|TRBV2|-|TRBJ1-2
TGTGCCAGCAGTGAAATAGGGGGACGGACTCGTGGCTATGGCTACACCTTC
CASSEIGGRTRGYGYTF
>few|TRBV5-1|TRBD2|TRBJ2-1
TGCGCCAGCAGCTTGGTGGCTAGCGGGGGGAATGAGCAGTTCTTC
CASSLVASGGNEQFF
>-|TRBV6-5|-|TRBJ2-7
TGTGCCAGCACCGGACAGAGCTCCTACGAGCAGTACTTC
CASTGQSSYEQYF
>once|TRBV5-1|-|TRBJ1-3
TGCGCCAGCAGCGTGGGGGGGGTTTACTCTGGAAACACCATATATTTT
CASSVGGVYSGNTIYF
>-|TRBV2|-|TRBJ1-1
TGTGCCAGCCCGATCCGCGAAGAAACTGAAGCTTTCTTT
CASPIREETEAFF
>-|TRBV15|-|TRBJ2-7
TGTGCCACCAGCAGAGATGTCAGTTCGACAGGAACGGACGAGCAGTACTTC
CATSRDVSSTGTDEQYF
>-|TRBV28|TRBD1|TRBJ1-2
TGTGCCAGCAGTTTCCCTCCGGACAGGGCCGATTACTATGGCTACACCTTC
CASSFPPDRADYYGYTF
>-|TRBV18|-|TRBJ1-3
TGTGCCAGCTCACCGACAAGGGGAAACACCATATATTTT
CASSPTRGNTIYF
>-|TRBV27|-|TRBJ2-6
TGTGCCAGCAGTTTAAAAGTCTGGAGCTCTGGGGCCAACGTCCTGACTTTC
CASSLKVWSSGANVLTF
>-|TRBV7-2|-|TRBJ2-3
TGTGCCAGCAGCTTTTTAGGGAGAACAGATACGCAGTATTTT
CASSFLGRTDTQYF
>-|TRBV3-1/TRBV3-2|TRBD2|TRBJ2-3
TGTGCCAGCAGCCACGGGACTAGGCTCACAGATACGCAGTATTTT
CASSHGTRLTDTQYF
>-|TRBV12-5|-|TRBJ2-2
TGTGCTAGTGGTGCCTCGGTCGGGGAGCTGTTTTTT
CASGASVGELFF
>-|TRBV6-5|-|TRBJ1-6
TGTGCCAGCGGGAATCAGGGTGGTTCACCCCTCCACTTT
CASGNQGGSPLHF
>-|TRBV10-1|-|TRBJ1-2
TGCGCCAGAAGACAATCCTATGGCTACACCTTC
CARRQSYGYTF
>few|TRBV6-5|TRBD2|TRBJ2-7
TGTGCCAGCAGTTACGGGACTAACACCTACGAGCAGTACTTC
CASSYGTNTYEQYF
>-|TRBV7-8|-|TRBJ1-4
TGTGCCAGCAGCTTACGGGGGACCGCCGTTGTAGAACTGTTTTTT
CASSLRGTAVVELFF
>-|TRBV5-1|-|TRBJ1-2
TGCGCCAGCAGCCCAGGCGGGCGAGGACGGAACTATGGCTACACCTTC
CASSPGGRGRNYGYTF
>once|TRBV18|-|TRBJ1-4
TGTGCCAGCTCACCAGTTTACAGTTCAACTAATGAAAAACTGTTTTTT
CASSPVYSSTNEKLFF
>-|TRBV19|TRBD1|TRBJ1-1
TGTGCCAGTAGTATGGGACAGGGGATTGAAGCTTTCTTT
CASSMGQGIEAFF
>-|TRBV12-3/TRBV12-4|-|TRBJ1-5
TGTGCCAGCAGTTTGAACGGGGAACAGCCCCAGCATTTT
CASSLNGEQPQHF
>once|TRBV18|TRBD1|TRBJ1-2
TGTGCCAGCTCACCATTCCCGGACAGGGGAATAGGGGCTAAGGGCTACACCTTC
CASSPFPDRGIGAKGYTF
>-|TRBV11-3|-|TRBJ2-7
TGTGCCAGCAGCTTAAATTGGGGCGATTCCTACGAGCAGTACTTC
CASSLNWGDSYEQYF
>-|TRBV29-1|-|TRBJ1-1
TGCAGCGTTGGAACAGGGTTAAGGGACACTGAAGCTTTCTTT
CSVGTGLRDTEAFF
>-|TRBV2|-|TRBJ1-1
TGTGCCAGCAGTGAACGGGAGGCCACTGAAGCTTTCTTT
CASSEREATEAFF
>-|TRBV15|TRBD1|TRBJ2-3
TGTGCCACCAGCAGAGTTTCACAGGGGGCGCAAGATACGCAGTATTTT
CATSRVSQGAQDTQYF
>-|TRBV9|-|TRBJ1-4
TGTGCCAGCAGAAAAGGGGCAGGTAATCATGAAAAACTGTTTTTT
CASRKGAGNHEKLFF
>-|TRBV5-4|-|TRBJ2-1
TGTGCCAGCAGCTTGGATTATCGGAATGAGCAGTTCTTC
CASSLDYRNEQFF
>once|TRBV11-3|-|TRBJ2-7
TGTGCCAGCAGCTTAGCCAGAACCTACGAGCAGTACTTC
CASSLARTYEQYF
>-|TRBV7-2|TRBD1|TRBJ1-2
TGTGCCAGCAGCGCGGGACAGGCTAACTATGGCTACACCTTC
CASSAGQANYGYTF
>-|TRBV19|-|TRBJ1-5
TGTGCCAGTAGGGATCTCGCGGCCCAGCATTTT
CASRDLAAQHF
>-|TRBV27|TRBD2|TRBJ2-2
TGTGCCAGCACCGGACTAGCGGGGAACACCGGGGAGCTGTTTTTT
CASTGLAGNTGELFF
>-|TRBV2|-|TRBJ1-2
TGTGCCAGCAGTGAAGAGCCCCTCTATGGCTACACCTTC
CASSEEPLYGYTF
>few|TRBV9|TRBD1|TRBJ1-2
TGTGCCAGCACCTCTCTTACCACCGGGACAGCCCCCTTC
CASTSLTTGTAPF
>-|TRBV6-5|TRBD1|TRBJ1-6
TGTGCCAGCAGTTACTCGGGACAGGATAATTCACCCCTCCACTTT
CASSYSGQDNSPLHF
>-|TRBV5-8|TRBD1|TRBJ1-6
TGTGCCAGCAGCCCCCCGGACAGGGATAATTCACCCCTCCACTTT
CASSPPDRDNSPLHF
>once|TRBV7-8|-|TRBJ2-7
TGTGCCAGCAGCTTAGAGAGCACAGGGCGGTCCTACGAGCAGTACTTC
CASSLESTGRSYEQYF
>-|TRBV19|-|TRBJ1-5
TGTGCCAGTAGCCAAAATCAGCCCCAGCATTTT
CASSQNQPQHF
>once|TRBV12-3/TRBV12-4|TRBD1|TRBJ1-4
TGTGCCAGCAGTGCGGGGGACAGGGAAAAACTGTTTTTT
CASSAGDREKLFF
>once|TRBV11-3|TRBD1|TRBJ2-7
TGTGCCAGCAGCCCCCTGACAGGGGCGGCCTACGAGCAGTACTTC
CASSPLTGAAYEQYF
>-|TRBV5-4|TRBD1|TRBJ1-4
TGTGCCAGCAGCCCTCGGGGGACAGGGAGAATGTTTTTT
CASSPRGTGRMFF
>-|TRBV9|TRBD1|TRBJ2-5
TGTGCCAGCAGCATGGGACAGGGGGCGTGGGAGACCCAGTACTTC
CASSMGQGAWETQYF
>few|TRBV6-5|TRBD2|TRBJ2-1
TGTGCCAGCAGGGTATACGCGGGGGCCTACAATGAGCAGTTCTTC
CASRVYAGAYNEQFF